The 7 T cell receptor beta chains given below trace back to one sample, sequenced in a study of early T cells in non-severe SARS-CoV-2 infection. TCRdb recomputed calls from the 5' RACE reads with MiXCR, one row per CDR3 protein. The table has roughly 34,000 distinct CDR3 sequences, roughly 4.5% seen once. The sequenced sample was whole blood. Receptors were obtained from an adult who was a healthcare worker with PCR-confirmed SARS-CoV-2 infection or an uninfected control (not recorded which).

This clonotype was observed many times. The V and J genes are TRBV29-1 and TRBJ1-2, with D tentatively TRBD1 (6 bases). V lost 4 bases and J 3 bases, leaving 15 bases between the germline ends. There are 14 residues in the CDR3. Germline CDR1 reads SQVTM; CDR2 reads ANQGSEA. The CDR3 DNA sequence: TGCAGCGTTGTTAAGGCGGACAGCTACTATGGCTACACCTTC. It yields the protein CSVVKADSYYGYTF.

The table lists this clonotype with many counts. The chain employs TRBV5-8 and TRBJ1-6; D is uncertain. Deletions cut 0 bases from V and 10 bases from J, with 11 bases between. The CDR3 has 14 residues. CDR1 and CDR2 from the germline V gene are SGHTS and YDEGEE. CDR3: CASSLEVANSPLHF. For the CDR3, the DNA is TGTGCCAGCAGCTTGGAGGTAGCGAACTCACCCCTCCACTTT.

The V gene is TRBV2, the J gene TRBJ2-7; D is unclear. From germline, CDR1 is SNHLY and CDR2 FYNNEI. This CDR3 has 14 amino acids. The V end was cut by 2 bases, the J end by 0 bases, with 8 bases between. CDR3 sequence: CASSETGSSYEQYF. CDR3 DNA sequence: TGTGCCAGCAGTGAAACTGGCAGCTCCTACGAGCAGTACTTC. The variable domain in full, completed from reference TRBV2 and TRBJ2-7, reads EPEVTQTPSHQVTQMGQEVILRCVPISNHLYFYWYRQILGQKVEFLVSFYNNEISEKSEIFDDQFSVERPDGSNFTLKIRSTKLEDSAMYFCASSETGSSYEQYFGPGTRLTVT.

The chain recombines TRBV4-1 with TRBJ1-1; 9 bases are shared with TRBD1. The CDR3 runs 20 residues. V lost 0 bases to trimming and J lost 4 bases; unmatched junction nucleotides: 18. Germline V CDR1 and CDR2: MGHRA, YSYEKL. CDR3 sequence (DNA): TGCGCCAGCAGCCAAGATCGGATACAGGGGGCCGAAGGTAGGGGCACTGAAGCTTTCTTT. Translation: CASSQDRIQGAEGRGTEAFF.

Many counts were recorded for this clonotype. The chain joins TRBV19 to TRBJ2-3; tentatively, D is TRBD1 (6 bases). Per the germline V gene, CDR1 is LNHDA and CDR2 is SQIVND (reference sequence). This CDR3 is 12 amino acids long. V was shortened by 3 bases and J by 9 bases, with 10 bases between the two germline ends. The CDR3 spells CASSMGASTQYF. The DNA of the CDR3 is TGTGCCAGTAGTATGGGGGCAAGCACGCAGTATTTT.

The rearrangement joins TRBV10-3 to TRBJ1-3, with 10 nucleotides matching TRBD1. Germline CDR1 ENHRY, CDR2 SYGVKD. The CDR3 has 17 amino acids. The junction had 11 bases not matched to a gene; V was cut back by 8 bases and J by 1 base. For the CDR3, the DNA is TGTGCCATCCCAACGACGGGACAGGGGCGGTCTGGAAACACCATATATTTT. It encodes CAIPTTGQGRSGNTIYF.

In this sample, this clonotype turned up a few times. V is TRBV28 and J is TRBJ2-7, with D unclear. The V gene's germline CDR1 is MDHEN and CDR2 SYDVKM. This CDR3 region has 14 residues. V gave up 2 bases and J gave up 0 bases, with 8 bases separating them. CDR3 nucleotides: TGTGCCAGCAGTTTAGGGCAGGTCTCCTACGAGCAGTACTTC. Its protein is CASSLGQVSYEQYF.